A selection of T cell receptor beta chains follows, all from one sample in a study of blood T cell repertoires in COVID-19. Repertoires were generated with immunoSEQ multiplex PCR, while TCRdb's copy carries only in-frame clones and drops some. The sample includes 150,000 to 200,000 clones, around 90% of them seen just once. Sequencing input: peripheral blood. All receptors derive from a human donor in a cohort sampled during active COVID-19. CDR3s include the opening cysteine and the closing phenylalanine or tryptophan. D genes are given only for firm matches. Clone size is shown for a subset of rows, as once, few, many or a class of expanded clone.

DNA: TGTGCCAGCAGCTTGGGGGGACAGGGGCTCGGCTCCTACGAGCAGTACTTC
CDR3: CASSLGGQGLGSYEQYF
J: TRBJ2-7
size: .
V: TRBV5-6
D: TRBD1

DNA: TGTGCCAGCAGCTCTCGGGACTTCCAAGAGACCCAGTACTTC
CDR3: CASSSRDFQETQYF
J: TRBJ2-5
size: .
V: TRBV7-2
D: .

DNA: TGTGCCAGCAGCTTGCGGGGGGCGAAGGCCGGGGAGCTGTTTTTT
CDR3: CASSLRGAKAGELFF
J: TRBJ2-2
size: .
V: TRBV5-8
D: .

DNA: TGTGCCAGCAGCGCGGGACAGGGGCTGGGCACAGATACGCAGTATTTT
CDR3: CASSAGQGLGTDTQYF
J: TRBJ2-3
size: .
V: TRBV9
D: TRBD1

DNA: TGTGCCAGCAGCCAAGTTAGGGGGAACGAGCAGTACTTC
CDR3: CASSQVRGNEQYF
J: TRBJ2-7
size: .
V: TRBV3-1/TRBV3-2
D: .

DNA: TGTGCCAGCAGTTACTCGTGGCGGGAGTGTCACGAGCAGTACTTC
CDR3: CASSYSWRECHEQYF
J: TRBJ2-7
size: once
V: TRBV6-5
D: TRBD2

DNA: TGTGCCAGCAGACGACTTACTAGCGGGGGGACCACAGATACGCAGTATTTT
CDR3: CASRRLTSGGTTDTQYF
J: TRBJ2-3
size: .
V: TRBV6-6
D: TRBD2

DNA: TGTGCCAGCAGCTTAGAGGGGACTACCTCCTACGAGCAGTACTTC
CDR3: CASSLEGTTSYEQYF
J: TRBJ2-7
size: .
V: TRBV11-2
D: TRBD2

DNA: TGTGCCAGCAGTTTAGGGGGGGGTAAGGAGCAGTTCTTC
CDR3: CASSLGGGKEQFF
J: TRBJ2-1
size: few
V: TRBV12-3/TRBV12-4
D: TRBD2

DNA: TGCGCCAGCAGCCAAGAACAGTCTTCCAACTATGGCTACACCTTC
CDR3: CASSQEQSSNYGYTF
J: TRBJ1-2
size: once
V: TRBV4-3
D: .

DNA: TGTGCCAGCAGCATTGGACAGGGGGTGACTTACGAGCAGTACTTC
CDR3: CASSIGQGVTYEQYF
J: TRBJ2-7
size: .
V: TRBV11-2
D: TRBD1

DNA: TGTGCCAGCAGCTCGCGAGGTCCTGGTGGCTACACCTTC
CDR3: CASSSRGPGGYTF
J: TRBJ1-2
size: .
V: TRBV5-4
D: .

DNA: TGTGCCATCAGCGCCGGGACAGGAAACAATGAGCAGTTCTTC
CDR3: CAISAGTGNNEQFF
J: TRBJ2-1
size: few
V: TRBV10-3
D: TRBD1

DNA: TGTGCCAGCAGTGAAGGGGCAGGGGAATCACCCCTCCACTTT
CDR3: CASSEGAGESPLHF
J: TRBJ1-6
size: few
V: TRBV6-1
D: .

DNA: TGTGCCAGCAGTTACCCGGCCCGAGGCAACTACGAGCAGTACTTC
CDR3: CASSYPARGNYEQYF
J: TRBJ2-7
size: .
V: TRBV6-2/TRBV6-3
D: .

DNA: TGTGCCATCAGTGCGGGCAGAAGATTGGGGTATTTGGGGGAGGGCTATGGCTACACCTTC
CDR3: CAISAGRRLGYLGEGYGYTF
J: TRBJ1-2
size: .
V: TRBV10-3
D: .

DNA: TGTGCCAGCAGCTTGGGCCGGACAGGGGGCGTTGGACAGCCCCAGCATTTT
CDR3: CASSLGRTGGVGQPQHF
J: TRBJ1-5
size: .
V: TRBV5-6
D: TRBD1

DNA: TGTGCCCAAGCGGGGGGGAACACTGAAGCTTTCTTT
CDR3: CAQAGGNTEAFF
J: TRBJ1-1
size: .
V: TRBV7-2
D: .

DNA: TGTGCCTGGAGTGTCCTCCAGGGGACAGGCAGAGCTTTCTTT
CDR3: CAWSVLQGTGRAFF
J: TRBJ1-1
size: .
V: TRBV30
D: TRBD1

DNA: TGTGCCAGCAGCTTAAACCGGGGGGTAAGCGAGCAGTACTTC
CDR3: CASSLNRGVSEQYF
J: TRBJ2-7
size: .
V: TRBV7-2
D: TRBD2

DNA: TGTGCCAGCAGCTTAGTTACTGGCCAAGCGCATGAGCAGTTCTTC
CDR3: CASSLVTGQAHEQFF
J: TRBJ2-1
size: .
V: TRBV11-2
D: .

DNA: TGCGCCAGCAGCCAACACTGGGTAGCGGGAGGGTCCTACAATGAGCAGTTCTTC
CDR3: CASSQHWVAGGSYNEQFF
J: TRBJ2-1
size: .
V: TRBV4-1
D: TRBD2

DNA: TGTGCCAGCAGCTTTCAGGGGCGAGGCACTGAAGCTTTCTTT
CDR3: CASSFQGRGTEAFF
J: TRBJ1-1
size: large
V: TRBV13
D: .